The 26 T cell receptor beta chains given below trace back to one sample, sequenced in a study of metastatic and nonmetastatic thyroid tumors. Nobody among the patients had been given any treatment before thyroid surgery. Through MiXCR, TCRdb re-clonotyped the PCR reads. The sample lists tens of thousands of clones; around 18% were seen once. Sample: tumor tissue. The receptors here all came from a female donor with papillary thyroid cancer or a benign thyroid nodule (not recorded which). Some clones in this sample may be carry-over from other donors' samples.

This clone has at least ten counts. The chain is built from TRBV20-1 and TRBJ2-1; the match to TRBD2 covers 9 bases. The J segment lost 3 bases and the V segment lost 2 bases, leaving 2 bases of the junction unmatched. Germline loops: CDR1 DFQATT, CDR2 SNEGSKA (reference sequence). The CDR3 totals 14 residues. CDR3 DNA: TGCAGTGCTAGATTGACTAGCGGCTACAATGAGCAGTTCTTC. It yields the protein CSARLTSGYNEQFF.

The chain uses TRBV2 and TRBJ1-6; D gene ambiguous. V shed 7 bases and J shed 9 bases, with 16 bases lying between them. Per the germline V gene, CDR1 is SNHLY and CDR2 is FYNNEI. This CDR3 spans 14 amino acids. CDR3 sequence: CASIADSGGSPLHF. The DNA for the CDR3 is TGTGCCAGCATAGCAGATAGTGGCGGTTCACCCCTCCACTTT.

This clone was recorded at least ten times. The CDR3: CASSYWPGDNEQFF. The CDR3 DNA sequence: TGTGCCAGCAGCTACTGGCCTGGGGACAATGAGCAGTTCTTC. The gene calls are TRBV7-6 and TRBJ2-1; D is uncertain. With 4 bases removed from V and 5 bases from J, the gap between germline ends came to 12 bases. The germline V gene has CDR1 SGHVS and CDR2 FNYEAQ. The CDR3 is 14 residues long.

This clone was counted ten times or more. The CDR3 loop is CASSSPLRGRWTEAFF. In nucleotides, the CDR3 is TGTGCCAGCAGTTCCCCTCTACGGGGGCGGTGGACTGAAGCTTTCTTT. The genes are TRBV28 and TRBJ1-1; TRBD1 might be the D (6 bases). The germline CDR1 and CDR2 sequences are MDHEN and SYDVKM. V shed 4 bases and J shed 5 bases, with 20 bases lying between them. The CDR3 runs to 16 residues.

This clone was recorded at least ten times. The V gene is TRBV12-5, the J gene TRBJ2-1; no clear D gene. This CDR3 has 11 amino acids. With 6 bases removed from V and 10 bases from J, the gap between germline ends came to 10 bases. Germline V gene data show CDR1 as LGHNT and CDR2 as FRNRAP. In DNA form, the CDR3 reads TGTGCTAGTGGAGTGGTGGTAGAGCAGTTCTTC. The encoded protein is CASGVVVEQFF.

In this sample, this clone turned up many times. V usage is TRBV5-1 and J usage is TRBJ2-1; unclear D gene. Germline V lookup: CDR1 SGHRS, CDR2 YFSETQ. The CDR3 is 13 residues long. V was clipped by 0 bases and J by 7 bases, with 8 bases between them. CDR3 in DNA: TGCGCCAGCAGCTTGGAGGGCCTGAATGAGCAGTTCTTC. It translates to CASSLEGLNEQFF.

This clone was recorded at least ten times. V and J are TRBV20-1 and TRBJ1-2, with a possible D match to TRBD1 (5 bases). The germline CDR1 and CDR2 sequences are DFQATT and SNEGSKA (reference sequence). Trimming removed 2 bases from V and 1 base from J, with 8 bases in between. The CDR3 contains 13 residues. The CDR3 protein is CSARPGLNYGYTF. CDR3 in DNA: TGCAGTGCTAGACCGGGACTTAACTATGGCTACACCTTC.

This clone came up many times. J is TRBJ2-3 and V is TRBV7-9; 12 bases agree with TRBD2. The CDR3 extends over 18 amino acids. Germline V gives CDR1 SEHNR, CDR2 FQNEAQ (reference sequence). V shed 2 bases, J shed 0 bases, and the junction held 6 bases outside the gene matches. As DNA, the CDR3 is TGTGCCAGCAGCTTAACCGCTAGCGGGGGGGCTAGCACAGATACGCAGTATTTT. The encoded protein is CASSLTASGGASTDTQYF.

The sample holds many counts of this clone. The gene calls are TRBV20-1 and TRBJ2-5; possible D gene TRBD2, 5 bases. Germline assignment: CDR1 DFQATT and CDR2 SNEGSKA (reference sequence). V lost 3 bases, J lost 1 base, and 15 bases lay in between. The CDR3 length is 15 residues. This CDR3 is CSASYSSSSQETQYF. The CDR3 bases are TGCAGTGCTAGTTACTCTAGCAGTAGCCAAGAGACCCAGTACTTC.

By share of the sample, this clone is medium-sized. This CDR3 reads CASSVWWGGHNEQFF. The CDR3 bases are TGTGCCAGCAGTGTGTGGTGGGGGGGCCACAATGAGCAGTTCTTC. This rearrangement joins TRBV6-1 to TRBJ2-1, with D possibly TRBD2 on 7 matching bases. Germline assignment: CDR1 MNHNS and CDR2 SASEGT. This CDR3 is built from 15 residues. Between the trimmed V and J ends, which lost 4 bases and 5 bases, there was a span of 15 bases.

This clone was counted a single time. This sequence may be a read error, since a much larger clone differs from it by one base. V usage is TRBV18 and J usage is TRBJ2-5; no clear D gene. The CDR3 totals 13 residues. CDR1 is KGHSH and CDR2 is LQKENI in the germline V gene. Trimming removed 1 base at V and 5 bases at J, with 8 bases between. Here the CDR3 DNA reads TGTGCCAGCTCACCACATCCGGTGGAGACCCAGTACTTC. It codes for CASSPHPVETQYF.

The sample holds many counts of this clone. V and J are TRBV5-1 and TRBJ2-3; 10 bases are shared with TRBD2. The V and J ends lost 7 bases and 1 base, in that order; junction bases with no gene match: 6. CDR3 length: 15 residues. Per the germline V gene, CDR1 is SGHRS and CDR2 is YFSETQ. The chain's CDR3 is CASQRTSGRTDTQYF. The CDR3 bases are TGCGCCAGCCAGAGGACTAGCGGACGCACAGATACGCAGTATTTT.

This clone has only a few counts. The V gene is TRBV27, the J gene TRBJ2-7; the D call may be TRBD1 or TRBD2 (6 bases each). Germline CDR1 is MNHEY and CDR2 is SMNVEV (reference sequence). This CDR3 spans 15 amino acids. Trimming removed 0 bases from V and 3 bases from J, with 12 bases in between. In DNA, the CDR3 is TGTGCCAGCAGTTTATCGCTAGGGGGGTTCTACGAGCAGTACTTC. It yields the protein CASSLSLGGFYEQYF.

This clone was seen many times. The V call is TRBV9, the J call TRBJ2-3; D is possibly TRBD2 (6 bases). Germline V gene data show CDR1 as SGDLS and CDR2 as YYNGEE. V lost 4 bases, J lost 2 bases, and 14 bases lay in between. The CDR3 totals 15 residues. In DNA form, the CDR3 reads TGTGCCAGCAGCCCGCGGGATTTTACCACAGATACGCAGTATTTT. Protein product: CASSPRDFTTDTQYF.

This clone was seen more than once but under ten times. CDR3 sequence (DNA): TGTGCCAGTAGTATTCCACTGACAGGGACCGGGGAGCTGTTTTTT. This translates into CASSIPLTGTGELFF. The J gene is TRBJ2-2, the V gene TRBV19, with 7 bases lining up with TRBD1. There are 15 residues in the CDR3. Per the germline V gene, CDR1 is LNHDA and CDR2 is SQIVND (reference sequence). J was trimmed by 5 bases and V by 3 bases; bases with no gene match: 6. Variable domain in full (rest from reference TRBV19 and TRBJ2-2): DGGITQSPKYLFRKEGQNVTLSCEQNLNHDAMYWYRQDPGQGLRLIYYSQIVNDFQKGDIAEGYSVSREKKESFPLTVTSAQKNPTAFYLCASSIPLTGTGELFFGEGSRLTVL.

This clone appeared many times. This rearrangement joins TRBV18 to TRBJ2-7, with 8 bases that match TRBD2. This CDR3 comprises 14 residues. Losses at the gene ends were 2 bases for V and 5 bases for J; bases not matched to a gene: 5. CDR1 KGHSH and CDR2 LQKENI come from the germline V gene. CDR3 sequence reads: CASSPIGGENEQYF. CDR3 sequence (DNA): TGTGCCAGCTCACCAATCGGGGGGGAGAACGAGCAGTACTTC.

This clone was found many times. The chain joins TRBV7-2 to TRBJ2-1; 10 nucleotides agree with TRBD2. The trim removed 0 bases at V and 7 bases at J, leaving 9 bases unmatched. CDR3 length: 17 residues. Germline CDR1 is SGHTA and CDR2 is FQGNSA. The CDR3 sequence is CASSLALLAGVSNEQFF. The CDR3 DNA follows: TGTGCCAGCAGCTTAGCCCTCCTAGCGGGGGTAAGTAATGAGCAGTTCTTC.

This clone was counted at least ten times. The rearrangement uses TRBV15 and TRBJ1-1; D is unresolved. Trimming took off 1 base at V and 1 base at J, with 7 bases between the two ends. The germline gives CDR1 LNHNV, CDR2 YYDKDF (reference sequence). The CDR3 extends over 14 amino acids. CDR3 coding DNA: TGTGCCACCAGCAGAGGGGCGGGGAACACTGAAGCTTTCTTT. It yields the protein CATSRGAGNTEAFF.

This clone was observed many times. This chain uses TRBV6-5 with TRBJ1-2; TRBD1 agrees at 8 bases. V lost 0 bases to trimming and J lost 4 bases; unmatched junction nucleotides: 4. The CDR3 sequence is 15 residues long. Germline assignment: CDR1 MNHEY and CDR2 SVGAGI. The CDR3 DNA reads TGTGCCAGCAGTTACTCGACAGGGGTATCCTATGGCTACACCTTC. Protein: CASSYSTGVSYGYTF.

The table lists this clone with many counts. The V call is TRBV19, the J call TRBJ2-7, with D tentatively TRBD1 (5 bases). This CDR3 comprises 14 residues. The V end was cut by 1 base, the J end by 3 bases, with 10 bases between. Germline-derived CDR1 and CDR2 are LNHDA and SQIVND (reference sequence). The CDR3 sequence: CASSIGTGDYEQYF. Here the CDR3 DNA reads TGTGCCAGTAGTATAGGCACAGGAGACTACGAGCAGTACTTC.

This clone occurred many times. The CDR3 protein is CSARTGESVQPQHF. The CDR3 region has the DNA TGCAGTGCGCGGACAGGGGAGAGTGTTCAGCCCCAGCATTTT. The chain joins TRBV20-1 to TRBJ1-5, with 9 positions matching TRBD1. With 6 bases clipped from V and 6 bases from J, the junction kept 9 bases outside the gene matches. The germline V gene encodes CDR1 DFQATT and CDR2 SNEGSKA (reference sequence). The CDR3 length is 14 residues.

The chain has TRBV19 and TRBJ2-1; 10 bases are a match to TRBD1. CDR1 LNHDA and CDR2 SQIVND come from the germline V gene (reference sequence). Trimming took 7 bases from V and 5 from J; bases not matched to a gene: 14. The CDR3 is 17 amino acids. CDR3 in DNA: TGTGCCAGTACCTCTCAAGGCTGGGGACAGGGGAACAATGAGCAGTTCTTC. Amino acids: CASTSQGWGQGNNEQFF.

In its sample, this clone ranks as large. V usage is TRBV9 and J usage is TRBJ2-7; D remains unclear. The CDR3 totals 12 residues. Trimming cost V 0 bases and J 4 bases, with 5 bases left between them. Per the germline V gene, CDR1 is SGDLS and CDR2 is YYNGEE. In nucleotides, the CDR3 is TGTGCCAGCAGCGTAGGAGGATACGAGCAGTACTTC. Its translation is CASSVGGYEQYF.

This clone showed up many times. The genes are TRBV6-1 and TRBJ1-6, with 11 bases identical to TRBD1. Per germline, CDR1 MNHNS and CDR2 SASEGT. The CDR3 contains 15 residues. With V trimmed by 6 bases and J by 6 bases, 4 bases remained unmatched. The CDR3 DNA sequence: TGTGCCAGCAGCCCCGGGACAGGGGGTAATTCACCCCTCCACTTT. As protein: CASSPGTGGNSPLHF.

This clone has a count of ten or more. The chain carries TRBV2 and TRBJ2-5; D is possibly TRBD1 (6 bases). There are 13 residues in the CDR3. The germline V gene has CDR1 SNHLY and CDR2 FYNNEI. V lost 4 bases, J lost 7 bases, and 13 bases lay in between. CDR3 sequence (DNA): TGTGCCAGCAGTGGACAGGCCTTAGGGACCCAGTACTTC. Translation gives CASSGQALGTQYF. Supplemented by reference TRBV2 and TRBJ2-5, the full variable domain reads EPEVTQTPSHQVTQMGQEVILRCVPISNHLYFYWYRQILGQKVEFLVSFYNNEISEKSEIFDDQFSVERPDGSNFTLKIRSTKLEDSAMYFCASSGQALGTQYFGPGTRLLVL.

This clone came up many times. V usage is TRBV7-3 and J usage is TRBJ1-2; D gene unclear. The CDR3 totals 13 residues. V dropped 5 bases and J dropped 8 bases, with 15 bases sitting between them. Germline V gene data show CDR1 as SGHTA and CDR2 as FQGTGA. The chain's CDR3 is CASSQPFGSGYTF. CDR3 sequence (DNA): TGTGCCAGCAGCCAACCCTTCGGTAGCGGCTACACCTTC.